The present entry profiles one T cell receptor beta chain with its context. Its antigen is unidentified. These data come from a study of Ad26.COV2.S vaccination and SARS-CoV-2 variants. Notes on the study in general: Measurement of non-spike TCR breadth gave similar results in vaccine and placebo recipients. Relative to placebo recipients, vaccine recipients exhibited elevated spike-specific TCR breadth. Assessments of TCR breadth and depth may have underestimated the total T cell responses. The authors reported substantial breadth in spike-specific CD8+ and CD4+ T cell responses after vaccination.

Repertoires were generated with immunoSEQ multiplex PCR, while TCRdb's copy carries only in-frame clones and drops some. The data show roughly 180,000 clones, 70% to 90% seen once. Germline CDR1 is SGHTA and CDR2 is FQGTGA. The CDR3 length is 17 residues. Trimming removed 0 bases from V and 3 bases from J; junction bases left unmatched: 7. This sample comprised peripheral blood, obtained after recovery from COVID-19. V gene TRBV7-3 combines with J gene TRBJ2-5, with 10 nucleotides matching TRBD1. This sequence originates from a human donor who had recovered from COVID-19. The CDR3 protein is CASSLTGTGQGKETQYF. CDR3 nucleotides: TGTGCCAGCAGCTTAACTGGTACGGGACAGGGGAAAGAGACCCAGTACTTC.